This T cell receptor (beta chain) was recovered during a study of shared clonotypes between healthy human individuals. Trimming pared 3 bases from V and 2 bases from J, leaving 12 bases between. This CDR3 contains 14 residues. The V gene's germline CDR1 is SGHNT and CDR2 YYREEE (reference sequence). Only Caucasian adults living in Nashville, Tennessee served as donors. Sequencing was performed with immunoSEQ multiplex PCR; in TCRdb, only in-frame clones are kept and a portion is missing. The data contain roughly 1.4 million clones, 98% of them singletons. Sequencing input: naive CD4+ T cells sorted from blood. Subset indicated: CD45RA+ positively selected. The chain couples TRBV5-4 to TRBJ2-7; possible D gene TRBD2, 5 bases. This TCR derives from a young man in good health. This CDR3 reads CASSSTTGTYEQYF. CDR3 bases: TGTGCCAGCAGCTCGACGACGGGAACCTACGAGCAGTACTTC.